This T cell receptor beta chain comes out of a study of regulatory T cells in long-lasting Graves disease. Study-level results: TRBV28, TRBJ1-2 and TRBJ2-5 emerged as the favored segments in persistent disease. New patients shared fewer public clonotypes (roughly 1,000) than persistent patients did (roughly 2,600). Accuracy may have suffered from the small sample size.

At least ten counts were recorded for this clonotype. Its antigen remains unidentified. Trimming removed 7 bases from V and 7 bases from J; junction bases left unmatched: 7. This CDR3 comprises 13 residues. From germline, CDR1 is SNHLY and CDR2 FYNNEI. Relying on iRepertoire HTBI primers and Arm-PCR of CDR3 regions, the team built TCR beta libraries. TCRdb re-called the multiplex PCR reads through MiXCR, storing one row per CDR3 protein. The data contain approximately 300,000 distinct CDR3 sequences, 15% to 20% of them seen just once; the ten biggest clones take up roughly 40%. The time point is: newly diagnosed GD, antithyroid drugs for less than 3 months. With RNA extracted from PBMCs as input, the TCR library was made. Each of the patients was recruited from an endocrinology department situated in Xi'an, China.

The sequencing used peripheral blood mononuclear cells (PBMCs), collected at new diagnosis, from a patient treated with antithyroid drugs. The clonotype was recovered from a female donor with Graves disease. The chain employs TRBV2 and TRBJ2-1; 7 nucleotides align to TRBD2. CDR3 residues: CASKAGKMNEQFF. For the CDR3, the DNA is TGTGCCAGCAAAGCGGGAAAAATGAATGAGCAGTTCTTC.